The sequence of this T cell receptor beta chain was determined in a study of T cell responses to AZD1222 COVID-19 vaccine. Some clones are missing from TCRdb's copy, which holds only in-frame ones; the method was immunoSEQ multiplex PCR. The sample lists around 110,000 clones, 93% seen once, with approximately 3% in the top ten. Germline trimming cut 8 bases from V and 6 bases from J; bases unmatched to any gene: 13. The CDR3 is 15 residues long. CDR1 is MDHEN and CDR2 is SYDVKM in the germline V gene. This TCR derives from an adult in good health. The chain links TRBV28 to TRBJ1-1, with 9 bases aligning to TRBD1. Material: peripheral blood, obtained on day 0 of AZD1222 vaccination. CDR3 sequence reads: CASSEDRGWSAEAFF. The CDR3, as DNA: TGTGCCAGCTCAGAGGACAGGGGCTGGAGCGCTGAAGCTTTCTTT.